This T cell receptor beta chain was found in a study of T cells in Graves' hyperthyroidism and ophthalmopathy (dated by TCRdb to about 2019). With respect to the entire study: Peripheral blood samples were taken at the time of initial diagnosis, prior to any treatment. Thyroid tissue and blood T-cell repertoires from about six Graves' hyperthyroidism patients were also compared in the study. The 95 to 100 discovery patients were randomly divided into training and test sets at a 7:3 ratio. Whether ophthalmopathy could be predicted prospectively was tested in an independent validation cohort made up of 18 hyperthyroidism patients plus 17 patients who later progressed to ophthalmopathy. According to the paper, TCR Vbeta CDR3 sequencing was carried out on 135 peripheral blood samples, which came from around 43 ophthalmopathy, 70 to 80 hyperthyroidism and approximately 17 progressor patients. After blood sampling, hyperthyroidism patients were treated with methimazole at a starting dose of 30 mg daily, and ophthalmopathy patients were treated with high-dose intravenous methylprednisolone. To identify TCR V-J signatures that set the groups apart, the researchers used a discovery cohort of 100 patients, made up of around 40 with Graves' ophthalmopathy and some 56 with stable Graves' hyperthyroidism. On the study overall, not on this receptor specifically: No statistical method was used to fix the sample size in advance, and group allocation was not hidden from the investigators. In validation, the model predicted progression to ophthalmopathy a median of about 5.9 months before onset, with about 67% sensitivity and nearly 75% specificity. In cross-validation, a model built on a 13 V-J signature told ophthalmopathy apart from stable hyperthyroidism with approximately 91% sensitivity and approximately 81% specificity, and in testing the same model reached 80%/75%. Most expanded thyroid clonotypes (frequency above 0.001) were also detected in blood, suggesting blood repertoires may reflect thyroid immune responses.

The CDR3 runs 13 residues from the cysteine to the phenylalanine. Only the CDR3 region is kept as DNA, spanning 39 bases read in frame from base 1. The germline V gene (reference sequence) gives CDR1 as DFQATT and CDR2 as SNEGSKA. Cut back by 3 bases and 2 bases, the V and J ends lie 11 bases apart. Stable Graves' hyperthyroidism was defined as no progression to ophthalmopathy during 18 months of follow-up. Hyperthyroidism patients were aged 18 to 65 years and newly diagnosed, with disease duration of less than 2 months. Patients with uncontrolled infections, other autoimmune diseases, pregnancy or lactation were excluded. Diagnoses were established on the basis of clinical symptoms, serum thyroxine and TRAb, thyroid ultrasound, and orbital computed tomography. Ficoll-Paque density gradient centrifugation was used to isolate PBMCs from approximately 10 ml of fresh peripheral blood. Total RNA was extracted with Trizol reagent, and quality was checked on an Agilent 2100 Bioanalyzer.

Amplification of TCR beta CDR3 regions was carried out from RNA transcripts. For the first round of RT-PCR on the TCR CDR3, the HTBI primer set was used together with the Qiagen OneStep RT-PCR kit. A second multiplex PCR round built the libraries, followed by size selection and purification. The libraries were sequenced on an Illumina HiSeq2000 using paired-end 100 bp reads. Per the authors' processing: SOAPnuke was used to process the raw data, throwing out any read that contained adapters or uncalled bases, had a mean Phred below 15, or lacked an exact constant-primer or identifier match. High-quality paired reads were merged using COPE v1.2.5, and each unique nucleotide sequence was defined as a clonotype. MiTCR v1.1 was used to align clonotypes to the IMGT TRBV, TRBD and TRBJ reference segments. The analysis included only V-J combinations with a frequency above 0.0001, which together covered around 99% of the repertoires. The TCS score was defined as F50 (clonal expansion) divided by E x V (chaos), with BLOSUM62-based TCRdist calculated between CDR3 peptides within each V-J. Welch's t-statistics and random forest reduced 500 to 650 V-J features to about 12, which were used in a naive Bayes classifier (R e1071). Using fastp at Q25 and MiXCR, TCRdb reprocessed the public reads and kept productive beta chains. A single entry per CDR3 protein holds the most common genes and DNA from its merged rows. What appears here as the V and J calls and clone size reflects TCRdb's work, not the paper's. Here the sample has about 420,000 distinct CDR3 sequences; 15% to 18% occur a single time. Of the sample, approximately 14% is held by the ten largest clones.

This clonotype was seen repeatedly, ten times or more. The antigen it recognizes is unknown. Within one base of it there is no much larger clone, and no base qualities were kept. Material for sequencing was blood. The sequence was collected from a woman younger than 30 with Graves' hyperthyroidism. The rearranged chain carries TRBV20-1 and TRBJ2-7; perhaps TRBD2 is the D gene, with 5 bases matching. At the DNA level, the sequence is TGCAGTGCTAGGAGCGGCAGAACCTACGAGCAGTACTTC. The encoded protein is CSARSGRTYEQYF.